A selection of T cell receptor beta chains follows, all from one sample in a study of identical twins' blood T cells. TCRdb reprocessed the 5' RACE reads with MiXCR, giving one entry per CDR3 protein. The data contain hundreds of thousands of distinct CDR3 sequences, about 28% of them singletons. Sequenced material: PBMCs. The receptor set was obtained from a woman aged 18-50 years in good health. The CDR3 runs from the conserved cysteine through the conserved F or W. The order of the fields is CDR3 protein, CDR3 length, V gene, D gene, J gene. The D gene is left open where the match is weak.

CDR3aa: CSVEGHLGTGYNEQFF
len: 16
v_gene: TRBV29-1
d_gene: TRBD1
j_gene: TRBJ2-1

CDR3aa: CASSVGITTYGYTF
len: 14
v_gene: TRBV2
d_gene: .
j_gene: TRBJ1-2

CDR3aa: CASSLAIGGQSNTESFF
len: 17
v_gene: TRBV7-9
d_gene: TRBD1
j_gene: TRBJ1-1

CDR3aa: CASSILAGGPGELFF
len: 15
v_gene: TRBV19
d_gene: TRBD1
j_gene: TRBJ2-2

CDR3aa: CASSLWGTQAFF
len: 12
v_gene: TRBV11-3
d_gene: .
j_gene: TRBJ1-1

CDR3aa: CASSMGGNVYEQYF
len: 14
v_gene: TRBV27
d_gene: TRBD2
j_gene: TRBJ2-7

CDR3aa: CASGSGSEAFF
len: 11
v_gene: TRBV6-5
d_gene: .
j_gene: TRBJ1-1

CDR3aa: CSLSRGTEAFF
len: 11
v_gene: TRBV29-1
d_gene: .
j_gene: TRBJ1-1

CDR3aa: CSARTGPNTEAFF
len: 13
v_gene: TRBV20-1
d_gene: TRBD1
j_gene: TRBJ1-1

CDR3aa: CASRTANRTDTQYF
len: 14
v_gene: TRBV2
d_gene: .
j_gene: TRBJ2-3

CDR3aa: CASSQVAMGTAGDGYTF
len: 17
v_gene: TRBV4-3
d_gene: .
j_gene: TRBJ1-2

CDR3aa: CASSLAYRGPNTEAFF
len: 16
v_gene: TRBV5-1
d_gene: TRBD1
j_gene: TRBJ1-1

CDR3aa: CAISEWSPRDLFQETQYF
len: 18
v_gene: TRBV10-3
d_gene: .
j_gene: TRBJ2-5

CDR3aa: CASSLSRVQHGYTF
len: 14
v_gene: TRBV5-1
d_gene: .
j_gene: TRBJ1-2

CDR3aa: CASTSGLASTGELFF
len: 15
v_gene: TRBV19
d_gene: TRBD2
j_gene: TRBJ2-2

CDR3aa: CATREGRFGNQPQHF
len: 15
v_gene: TRBV2
d_gene: .
j_gene: TRBJ1-5

CDR3aa: CASSDRGGDENGYTF
len: 15
v_gene: TRBV2
d_gene: .
j_gene: TRBJ1-2

CDR3aa: CASSHATGFEYGYTF
len: 15
v_gene: TRBV7-9
d_gene: .
j_gene: TRBJ1-2

CDR3aa: CASSQGDNAQHF
len: 12
v_gene: TRBV14
d_gene: .
j_gene: TRBJ1-5

CDR3aa: CSVVPGQDYSYTF
len: 13
v_gene: TRBV29-1
d_gene: TRBD1
j_gene: TRBJ1-2

CDR3aa: CASSARGDSGNTIYF
len: 15
v_gene: TRBV6-1
d_gene: .
j_gene: TRBJ1-3

CDR3aa: CASSPPATNEKLFF
len: 14
v_gene: TRBV18
d_gene: .
j_gene: TRBJ1-4

CDR3aa: CASSFLGVQSAEQYF
len: 15
v_gene: TRBV7-2
d_gene: .
j_gene: TRBJ2-7

CDR3aa: CSAPVRIGEGTQYF
len: 14
v_gene: TRBV20-1
d_gene: .
j_gene: TRBJ2-3

CDR3aa: CASSQSLASYNEQFF
len: 15
v_gene: TRBV3-1
d_gene: .
j_gene: TRBJ2-1

CDR3aa: CASSVVANYNEQFF
len: 14
v_gene: TRBV9
d_gene: .
j_gene: TRBJ2-1

CDR3aa: CSVGHSGRGISEQFF
len: 15
v_gene: TRBV29-1
d_gene: TRBD2
j_gene: TRBJ2-1

CDR3aa: CSARLAGSLNEQFF
len: 14
v_gene: TRBV20-1
d_gene: TRBD2
j_gene: TRBJ2-1

CDR3aa: CASSLSGKTEAFF
len: 13
v_gene: TRBV7-9
d_gene: .
j_gene: TRBJ1-1

CDR3aa: CASSLVYDNEQFF
len: 13
v_gene: TRBV11-2
d_gene: .
j_gene: TRBJ2-1

CDR3aa: CASSPGQGHTEAFF
len: 14
v_gene: TRBV6-5
d_gene: TRBD1
j_gene: TRBJ1-1

CDR3aa: CSALVVAGELFF
len: 12
v_gene: TRBV20-1
d_gene: .
j_gene: TRBJ2-2

CDR3aa: CASSLRGSIEQFF
len: 13
v_gene: TRBV27
d_gene: .
j_gene: TRBJ2-1

CDR3aa: CSAPRGGRGNTEAFF
len: 15
v_gene: TRBV20-1
d_gene: .
j_gene: TRBJ1-1

CDR3aa: CASSRPGQQEAFF
len: 13
v_gene: TRBV28
d_gene: TRBD1
j_gene: TRBJ1-1

CDR3aa: CASFSGIADTQYF
len: 13
v_gene: TRBV6-2/TRBV6-3
d_gene: TRBD2
j_gene: TRBJ2-3

CDR3aa: CASSDDTDRDRRLSYEQYF
len: 19
v_gene: TRBV5-1
d_gene: TRBD1
j_gene: TRBJ2-7

CDR3aa: CASSSGLMNTEAFF
len: 14
v_gene: TRBV7-9
d_gene: .
j_gene: TRBJ1-1

CDR3aa: CASSREGIYNEQFF
len: 14
v_gene: TRBV10-2
d_gene: TRBD2
j_gene: TRBJ2-1

CDR3aa: CASRETGNYGYTF
len: 13
v_gene: TRBV6-1
d_gene: .
j_gene: TRBJ1-2

CDR3aa: CASSLQGRRDTQYF
len: 14
v_gene: TRBV5-8
d_gene: .
j_gene: TRBJ2-3

CDR3aa: CASSLRRGSGSKSYEQYF
len: 18
v_gene: TRBV27
d_gene: .
j_gene: TRBJ2-7

CDR3aa: CASRNRSSYNEQFF
len: 14
v_gene: TRBV6-2/TRBV6-3
d_gene: .
j_gene: TRBJ2-1

CDR3aa: CSVVRGWRGNTEAFF
len: 15
v_gene: TRBV29-1
d_gene: .
j_gene: TRBJ1-1

CDR3aa: CASSLQQNYGYTF
len: 13
v_gene: TRBV5-1
d_gene: .
j_gene: TRBJ1-2

CDR3aa: CSARTKGSRSTDTQYF
len: 16
v_gene: TRBV20-1
d_gene: .
j_gene: TRBJ2-3

CDR3aa: CASSIRGTANQPQHF
len: 15
v_gene: TRBV19
d_gene: TRBD1
j_gene: TRBJ1-5

CDR3aa: CSATGGGWYQETQYF
len: 15
v_gene: TRBV20-1
d_gene: .
j_gene: TRBJ2-5

CDR3aa: CASSLQGTGVDEQFF
len: 15
v_gene: TRBV9
d_gene: TRBD1
j_gene: TRBJ2-1